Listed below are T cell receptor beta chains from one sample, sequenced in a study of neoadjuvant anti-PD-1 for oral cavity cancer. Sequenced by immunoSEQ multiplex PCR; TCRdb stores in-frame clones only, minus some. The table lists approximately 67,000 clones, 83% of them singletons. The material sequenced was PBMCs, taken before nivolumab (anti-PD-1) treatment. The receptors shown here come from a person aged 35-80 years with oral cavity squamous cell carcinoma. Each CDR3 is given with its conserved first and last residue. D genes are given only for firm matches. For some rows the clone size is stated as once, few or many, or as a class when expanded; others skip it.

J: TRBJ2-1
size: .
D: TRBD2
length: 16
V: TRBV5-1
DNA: TGCGCCAGCAGCTGGAGACTAGCGGGGGGGCCTGCTGAGCAGTTCTTC
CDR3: CASSWRLAGGPAEQFF

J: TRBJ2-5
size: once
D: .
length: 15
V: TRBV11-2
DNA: TGTGCCAGCAGCTTAATGTTTAGGGGGGAGTGGACCCAGTACTTC
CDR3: CASSLMFRGEWTQYF

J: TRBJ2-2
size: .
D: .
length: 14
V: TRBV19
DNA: TGTGCCAGTAGTATAGCGGCGGGGTCCGGGGAGCTGTTTTTT
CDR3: CASSIAAGSGELFF

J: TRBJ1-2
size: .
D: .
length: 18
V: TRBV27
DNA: TGTGCCAGCAGCCCCTCTGCGGGGGGGCTCACCACTAACTATGGCTACACCTTC
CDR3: CASSPSAGGLTTNYGYTF

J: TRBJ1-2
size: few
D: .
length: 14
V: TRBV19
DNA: TGTGCCAGTAGTATTGATTACAGGGTCGGCGGCTACACCTTC
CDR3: CASSIDYRVGGYTF

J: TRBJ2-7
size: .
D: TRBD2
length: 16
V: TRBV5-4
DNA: TGTGCCAGCAGCCAGGGACTAGCGGGAGCCCTCTACGAGCAGTACTTC
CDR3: CASSQGLAGALYEQYF

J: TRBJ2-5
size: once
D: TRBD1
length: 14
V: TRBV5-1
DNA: TGCGCCAGCAGCGGGACAGGTTACCAAGAGACCCAGTACTTC
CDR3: CASSGTGYQETQYF

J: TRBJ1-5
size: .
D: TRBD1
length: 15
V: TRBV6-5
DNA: TGTGCCAGCAGGCCCGGGACAGGGACCCTTCTGCCCCAGCATTTT
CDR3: CASRPGTGTLLPQHF

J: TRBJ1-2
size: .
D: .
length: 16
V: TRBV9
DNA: TGTGCCAGCACCCCCAGTGGGGCAGCCCTTAACTATGGCTACACCTTC
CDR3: CASTPSGAALNYGYTF

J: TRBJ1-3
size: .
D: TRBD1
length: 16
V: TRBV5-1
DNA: TGCGCCAGCAGCTTACAGGGGGTTTACTCTGGAAACACCATATATTTT
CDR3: CASSLQGVYSGNTIYF

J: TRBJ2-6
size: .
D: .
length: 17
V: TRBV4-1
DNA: TGCGCCAGCAGCCAAGATAGACGGGTCTCTGAGGCCAACGTCCTGACTTTC
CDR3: CASSQDRRVSEANVLTF

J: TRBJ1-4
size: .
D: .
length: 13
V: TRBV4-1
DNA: TGCGCCAGCAGCCGGGGCATTAATGAAAAACTGTTTTTT
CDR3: CASSRGINEKLFF

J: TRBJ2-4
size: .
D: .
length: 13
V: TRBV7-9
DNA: TGTGCCAGCAGCTTAGGACACGGGACGCTTCAGTACTTC
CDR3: CASSLGHGTLQYF

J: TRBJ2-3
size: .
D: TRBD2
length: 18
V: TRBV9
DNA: TGTGCCAGCAGCGAGGCTCCCGGGACTAGCGGGGGGGCCGGTACGCAGTATTTT
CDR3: CASSEAPGTSGGAGTQYF

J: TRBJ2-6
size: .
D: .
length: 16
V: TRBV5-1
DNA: TGCGCCAGCAGCCTGTTGGGGGCCTCTGGGGCCAACGTCCTGACTTTC
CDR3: CASSLLGASGANVLTF

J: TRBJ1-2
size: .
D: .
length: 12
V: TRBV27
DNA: TGTGCCAGATATCAACAGAGTAATGGCTACACCTTC
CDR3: CARYQQSNGYTF

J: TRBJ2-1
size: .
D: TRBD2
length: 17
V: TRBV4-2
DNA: TGTGCCAGCAGCCCAGACCGATCGCGGGGGACCCCCAATGAGCAGTTCTTC
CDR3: CASSPDRSRGTPNEQFF

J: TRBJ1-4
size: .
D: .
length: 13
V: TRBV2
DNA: TGTGCCAGCATTCCACCAGGAAGTGAAAAACTGTTTTTT
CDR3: CASIPPGSEKLFF

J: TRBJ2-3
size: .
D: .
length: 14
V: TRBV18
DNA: TGTGCCAGCTCACCACCTACGGCTCCAGATACGCAGTATTTT
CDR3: CASSPPTAPDTQYF

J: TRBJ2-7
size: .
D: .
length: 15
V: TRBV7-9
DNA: TGTGCCAGCAGCTACACAGGACTCTCATCCTACGAGCAGTACTTC
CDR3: CASSYTGLSSYEQYF

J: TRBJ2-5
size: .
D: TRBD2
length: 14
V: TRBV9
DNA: TGTGCCAGCAGCATCACTAGCGGACCGGAGACCCAGTACTTC
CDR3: CASSITSGPETQYF

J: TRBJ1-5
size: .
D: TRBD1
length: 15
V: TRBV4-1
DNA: TGCGCCAGCAGCCAAGAGGCAGGGGGCGGTCAGCCCCAGCATTTT
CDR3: CASSQEAGGGQPQHF

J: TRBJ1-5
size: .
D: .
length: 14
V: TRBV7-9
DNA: TGTGCCAGCAGCTTATCTATGCCCCAGCAGCCCCAGCATTTT
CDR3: CASSLSMPQQPQHF

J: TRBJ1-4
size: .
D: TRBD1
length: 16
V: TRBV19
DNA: TGTGCCAGGCCGGACAGGGACGACGCGTGGGATGAAAAACTGTTTTTT
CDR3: CARPDRDDAWDEKLFF

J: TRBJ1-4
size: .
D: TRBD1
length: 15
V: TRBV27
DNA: TGTGCCAGCAGTCCGGGACAGGGGGCCTGGGAAAAACTGTTTTTT
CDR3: CASSPGQGAWEKLFF

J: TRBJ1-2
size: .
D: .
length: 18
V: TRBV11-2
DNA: TGTGCCAGCAGCTCCCTGCGGGAGCGCCGACGAATTAACTATGGCTACACCTTC
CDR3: CASSSLRERRRINYGYTF

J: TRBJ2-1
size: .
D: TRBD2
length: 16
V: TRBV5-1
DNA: TGCGCCAGCAGCCTTCAAGTGACTAGCGGACTCAATGAGCAGTTCTTC
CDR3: CASSLQVTSGLNEQFF

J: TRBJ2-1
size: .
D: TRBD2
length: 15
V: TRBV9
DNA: TGTGCCAGCAGCGGCGGACTAGCGGGTTACAATGAGCAGTTCTTC
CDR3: CASSGGLAGYNEQFF

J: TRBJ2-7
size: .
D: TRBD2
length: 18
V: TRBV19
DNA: TGTGCCAGTAGTATTCGTAGCGGGGGGCTCGCCGAACTTTACGAGCAGTACTTC
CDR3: CASSIRSGGLAELYEQYF

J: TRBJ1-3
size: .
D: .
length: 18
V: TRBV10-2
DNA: TGCGCCAGCAGAGAGACCCCTCCAGGGAGGCCCTCTGGAAACACCATATATTTT
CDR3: CASRETPPGRPSGNTIYF

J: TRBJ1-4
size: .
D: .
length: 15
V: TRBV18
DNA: TGTGCCAGCTCACCACCGGGGACGGTGCGTGAAAAACTGTTTTTT
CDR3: CASSPPGTVREKLFF

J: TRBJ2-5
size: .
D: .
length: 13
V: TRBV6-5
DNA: TGTGCCAGCAGTTCGGGGGTCCAAGAGACCCAGTACTTC
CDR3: CASSSGVQETQYF

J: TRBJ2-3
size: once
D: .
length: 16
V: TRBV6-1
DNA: TGTGCCAGCACTGATTATAGCGGATTTGGTACAGATACGCAGTATTTT
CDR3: CASTDYSGFGTDTQYF

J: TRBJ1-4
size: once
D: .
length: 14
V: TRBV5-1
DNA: TGCGCCAGCAGCTTGGGGTTCACTAATGAAAAACTGTTTTTT
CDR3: CASSLGFTNEKLFF

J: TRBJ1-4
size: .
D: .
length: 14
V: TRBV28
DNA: TGTGCCAGCAGTTTCGGGGGATCGAGGGAAAAACTGTTTTTT
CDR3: CASSFGGSREKLFF

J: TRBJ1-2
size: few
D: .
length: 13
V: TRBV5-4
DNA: TGTGCCAGCAGCCGGGAGACAGAGTATGGCTACACCTTC
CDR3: CASSRETEYGYTF

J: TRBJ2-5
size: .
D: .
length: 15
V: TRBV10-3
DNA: TGTGCCATCAGTGAGAGACAGGCGGAGGGGGAGACCCAGTACTTC
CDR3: CAISERQAEGETQYF

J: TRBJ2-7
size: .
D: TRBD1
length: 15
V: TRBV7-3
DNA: TGTGCCAGCAGCTCCTGGAGGGACAGGGTATACGAGCAGTACTTC
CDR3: CASSSWRDRVYEQYF

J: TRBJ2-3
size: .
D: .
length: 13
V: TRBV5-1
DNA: TGCGCCAGCAGCTTTGAGGGCACAGATACGCAGTATTTT
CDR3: CASSFEGTDTQYF